This is a list of T cell receptor beta chains from one sample in a study of monozygotic twins with inflammatory bowel disease. TCRdb reprocessed the 5' RACE reads and reports one entry per CDR3 protein, with no DNA. This sample's table has about 210,000 distinct CDR3 sequences. The specimen was blood. All receptors derive from a human donor with ulcerative colitis or Crohn's disease, or a healthy co-twin of an affected twin (not recorded which). Both conserved end residues are part of each CDR3.

TRBJ1-6 | TRBV11-1 | CASRVGRPYNSPLHF
TRBJ2-6 | TRBV5-1 | CASSLGQESVLTF
TRBJ2-5 | TRBV24-1 | CATSDPGTAETQYF
TRBJ1-5 | TRBV10-3 | CAIGPAPNQPQHF
TRBJ1-5 | TRBV25-1 | CASGTGANQPQHF
TRBJ1-1 | TRBV3-1 | CASSVGVTRGLHELNTEAFF
TRBJ2-7 | TRBV10-2 | CASSPGQVEYEQYF
TRBJ2-3 | TRBV6-2/TRBV6-3 | CASSYSKSRGARDTQYF
TRBJ1-5 | TRBV20-1 | CSVHSSNQPQHF
TRBJ2-5 | TRBV20-1 | CSARVAGVQETQYF
TRBJ1-2 | TRBV20-1 | CSAPTVLSNYGYTF
TRBJ2-7 | TRBV5-1 | CASSFGRGQGYEQYF
TRBJ2-7 | TRBV6-6 | CATKGTANSYEQYF
TRBJ2-7 | TRBV3-1 | CASSQPGVSYEQYF
TRBJ1-1 | TRBV5-5 | CASSLGQGGMNTEAFF
TRBJ2-3 | TRBV7-2 | CASSLAANTQYF
TRBJ1-1 | TRBV5-1 | CASSPTGQGTDTEAFF
TRBJ1-2 | TRBV29-1 | CSVDPQGDGGYTF
TRBJ1-1 | TRBV7-9 | CASSPGDRSNTEAFF
TRBJ2-2 | TRBV6-2/TRBV6-3 | CASRQGSGTGELFF
TRBJ2-2 | TRBV7-8 | CASSARFGGTNTGELFF
TRBJ1-1 | TRBV6-4 | CASSDSEVQNTEAFF
TRBJ1-2 | TRBV20-1 | CSAGFVDYGYTF
TRBJ2-1 | TRBV3-1 | CASSQDLADSYNEQFF
TRBJ2-7 | TRBV20-1 | CSVHTSQGTPPYEQYF
TRBJ1-6 | TRBV12-3/TRBV12-4 | CASRLGAQNSPLHF
TRBJ2-5 | TRBV3-1 | CASSLSGTGVETQYF
TRBJ1-4 | TRBV6-5 | CASSYSDVEAVGAKLFF
TRBJ2-5 | TRBV20-1 | CSAPGMDRTETQYF
TRBJ2-5 | TRBV24-1 | CATSDPRTGGETQYF
TRBJ2-3 | TRBV6-2/TRBV6-3 | CASRTPLGTQYF
TRBJ2-1 | TRBV25-1 | CASSDALYNEQFF
TRBJ1-1 | TRBV5-1 | CASSPTGFFNTEAFF
TRBJ1-3 | TRBV21-1 | CASSKGSSGNTIYF
TRBJ2-7 | TRBV10-3 | CAISRYRGERNEQYF
TRBJ1-2 | TRBV5-1 | CASSLAYGTFTYGYTF
TRBJ1-6 | TRBV7-3 | CASSLKPGANSPLHF
TRBJ2-3 | TRBV7-2 | CASSLGLAASNTQYF
TRBJ2-1 | TRBV24-1 | CATSLPVQNEQFF
TRBJ2-7 | TRBV20-1 | CSARSRAGSQYEQYF
TRBJ2-7 | TRBV20-1 | CSARVYRAYEQYF
TRBJ1-1 | TRBV12-3/TRBV12-4 | CASTLSRALGGAFF
TRBJ1-5 | TRBV12-3/TRBV12-4 | CASSFLRGRGAYSNQPQHF
TRBJ2-7 | TRBV11-2 | CASSGGVGSTYEQYF
TRBJ1-2 | TRBV5-8 | CASSFGPTGGYGYGYTF
TRBJ2-3 | TRBV20-1 | CSARDARTSTDTQYF
TRBJ2-1 | TRBV2 | CASSMLSSYNEQFF
TRBJ1-1 | TRBV20-1 | CSALGRRNTEAFF
TRBJ2-7 | TRBV29-1 | CSVESQAYEQYF
TRBJ2-7 | TRBV27 | CASSRRGQGNNEQYF
TRBJ1-2 | TRBV3-1 | CASSQDLTGGGYTF
TRBJ1-2 | TRBV3-1 | CASSQDQGGYTF